These T cell receptor beta chains were read from a single sample in a study of Graves' ophthalmopathy and Graves' hyperthyroidism. From the multiplex PCR reads, TCRdb called clonotypes with MiXCR, one entry per CDR3 protein. The sample yields 300,000 to 450,000 distinct CDR3 sequences, about 17% seen once. The sequenced material came from peripheral blood. The receptors stem from an adult woman with stable Graves' hyperthyroidism. Each CDR3 is given with its conserved first and last residue. Each record gives: D gene, J gene, V gene, clone size, CDR3 DNA, CDR3 protein. A D gene is named only where the DNA matches it firmly. Clone size, where shown, is once, few, many, or a class for clones that have expanded.

D: -; J: TRBJ2-7; V: TRBV11-2; size: few; DNA: TGTGCCAGCAGCTTAGATCGACAGGTTAGCTCCTACGAGCAGTACTTC; CDR3: CASSLDRQVSSYEQYF
D: -; J: TRBJ1-6; V: TRBV2; size: -; DNA: TGTGCCAGCAGGGGGACACTGTATAATTCACCCCTCCACTTT; CDR3: CASRGTLYNSPLHF
D: TRBD1; J: TRBJ2-4; V: TRBV3-1; size: many; DNA: TGTGCCAGCAGCCGACAAGGGGGCAGAAACATTCAGTACTTC; CDR3: CASSRQGGRNIQYF
D: -; J: TRBJ1-1; V: TRBV28; size: once; DNA: TGTGCCAGCAGTATCAGGGTTGCCGTCACTGAAGCTTTCTTT; CDR3: CASSIRVAVTEAFF
D: TRBD1; J: TRBJ2-7; V: TRBV6-2/TRBV6-3; size: many; DNA: TGTGCCACTACCCGGACAGGGGGTCGCTACGAGCAGTACTTC; CDR3: CATTRTGGRYEQYF
D: -; J: TRBJ2-7; V: TRBV4-1; size: many; DNA: TGCGCCAGCAGCCCTGAGCAAGGGCTGCGGTCCGAGCAGTACTTC; CDR3: CASSPEQGLRSEQYF
D: -; J: TRBJ1-2; V: TRBV29-1; size: many; DNA: TGCAGCGTTGAGCAGGCAGGGGAGAGCTATGGCTACACCTTC; CDR3: CSVEQAGESYGYTF
D: -; J: TRBJ2-7; V: TRBV6-2/TRBV6-3; size: many; DNA: TGTGCCAGCAGTTACGAACCCACCGGACAGTGGCGCGAGCAGTACTTC; CDR3: CASSYEPTGQWREQYF
D: -; J: TRBJ2-7; V: TRBV6-2/TRBV6-3; size: many; DNA: TGTGCCAGCAGTTACTCCGAGAGGCTCGAGCAGTACTTC; CDR3: CASSYSERLEQYF
D: TRBD1; J: TRBJ1-5; V: TRBV28; size: many; DNA: TGTGCCAGCAAACCCCCGGGACAGGGTATTCAGCCCCAGCATTTT; CDR3: CASKPPGQGIQPQHF
D: -; J: TRBJ2-7; V: TRBV7-2; size: many; DNA: TGTGCCAGCAGCTTAGGGGCTGAGTCCGCTTACGAGCAGTACTTC; CDR3: CASSLGAESAYEQYF
D: -; J: TRBJ1-2; V: TRBV6-1; size: -; DNA: TGTGCCAGCAGCAGGGTCGGCTATGGCTACACCTTC; CDR3: CASSRVGYGYTF
D: -; J: TRBJ2-7; V: TRBV27; size: many; DNA: TGTGCCAGCAGTTTAATCCGCGGATCACCCTACGAGCAGTACTTC; CDR3: CASSLIRGSPYEQYF
D: -; J: TRBJ2-5; V: TRBV7-2; size: few; DNA: TGTGCCAGCAGCGAGTCTTTGACCCAGTACTTC; CDR3: CASSESLTQYF
D: -; J: TRBJ2-5; V: TRBV7-9; size: many; DNA: TGTGCCAGCAGCTTAGCGGACTGGCAGCAAGAGACCCAGTACTTC; CDR3: CASSLADWQQETQYF
D: -; J: TRBJ1-5; V: TRBV4-1; size: few; DNA: TGCGCCAGCAGCCTAGGTGTGGGGGGTATAAACAATCAGCCCCAGCATTTT; CDR3: CASSLGVGGINNQPQHF
D: -; J: TRBJ1-1; V: TRBV6-1; size: many; DNA: TGTGCCAGCAAAGAGAGGGGCGGAAATGAAGCTTTCTTT; CDR3: CASKERGGNEAFF
D: -; J: TRBJ2-5; V: TRBV28; size: -; DNA: TGTGCCAGCAGTTTACCGGGAGATCGTCAGACCCAGTACTTC; CDR3: CASSLPGDRQTQYF
D: -; J: TRBJ2-5; V: TRBV6-1; size: many; DNA: TGTGCCAGCAGTGAGGTGGTAGTGGGAGAGACCCAGTACTTC; CDR3: CASSEVVVGETQYF
D: -; J: TRBJ2-7; V: TRBV6-2/TRBV6-3; size: -; DNA: TGTGCCAGCAGCGGACCCGGATATCAGTACTTC; CDR3: CASSGPGYQYF
D: TRBD2; J: TRBJ2-4; V: TRBV28; size: -; DNA: TGTGCCAGCAGTAACACGGGTCGGGAGGACATTCAGTACTTC; CDR3: CASSNTGREDIQYF
D: -; J: TRBJ2-2; V: TRBV7-2; size: many; DNA: TGTGCCAGCAGCTTAATCCCGAACACCGGGGAGCTGTTTTTT; CDR3: CASSLIPNTGELFF
D: -; J: TRBJ2-7; V: TRBV14; size: many; DNA: TGTGCCAGCAGCCCCCGGGACACCTTCTCCTACGAGCAGTACTTC; CDR3: CASSPRDTFSYEQYF
D: TRBD1; J: TRBJ2-5; V: TRBV12-3/TRBV12-4; size: -; DNA: TGTGCCAGCAGTTTTCCGGGACAGGGGTTAGAGACCCAGTACTTC; CDR3: CASSFPGQGLETQYF
D: -; J: TRBJ1-6; V: TRBV4-3; size: many; DNA: TGCGCCAGCAGCCAAGATCGGGGTTTTTCGTATAATTCACCCCTCCACTTT; CDR3: CASSQDRGFSYNSPLHF
D: -; J: TRBJ1-1; V: TRBV11-1; size: many; DNA: TGTGCCAGCAGCTTAGTGTGGGGTGGCACTGAAGCTTTCTTT; CDR3: CASSLVWGGTEAFF
D: TRBD1; J: TRBJ1-2; V: TRBV6-6; size: many; DNA: TGTGCCAGCAGGACAGGGGGCGCATTTGGCTACACCTTC; CDR3: CASRTGGAFGYTF
D: -; J: TRBJ1-5; V: TRBV19; size: -; DNA: TGTGCCAGTAGTATAGACGGCAATCAGCTCCAGCATTTT; CDR3: CASSIDGNQLQHF
D: -; J: TRBJ1-5; V: TRBV28; size: once; DNA: TGTGCCAGCAGCCCCCTACTCCAGCCCCAGCATTTT; CDR3: CASSPLLQPQHF
D: -; J: TRBJ2-7; V: TRBV4-2; size: many; DNA: TGTGCCAGCAGCCAAGATTGGGGGTCCTCTAGCTCCTACGAGCAGTACTTC; CDR3: CASSQDWGSSSSYEQYF
D: TRBD1; J: TRBJ1-1; V: TRBV15; size: many; DNA: TGTGCCACCAGCAGACACCGGGACAGGGGGGTCATGAACACTGAAGCTTTCTTT; CDR3: CATSRHRDRGVMNTEAFF
D: -; J: TRBJ1-5; V: TRBV6-5; size: many; DNA: TGTGCCAGCAGTTTTGGGGGGCGATTCGGCAATCAGCCCCAGCATTTT; CDR3: CASSFGGRFGNQPQHF
D: -; J: TRBJ2-5; V: TRBV12-5; size: -; DNA: TGTGCTAGTACGGGAGAGTGGGAGACCCAGTACTTC; CDR3: CASTGEWETQYF
D: -; J: TRBJ2-7; V: TRBV29-1; size: many; DNA: TGCAGCGTTGAAGAAACGTACGAGCAGTACTTC; CDR3: CSVEETYEQYF
D: -; J: TRBJ1-2; V: TRBV12-5; size: -; DNA: TGTGCTAGTGGTTTGGTACGACTCCCTTTCTATGGCTACACCTTC; CDR3: CASGLVRLPFYGYTF